This T cell receptor beta chain appears in the sequencing data of a study of cytomegalovirus exposure and HLA in healthy donors. Germline-derived CDR1 and CDR2 are MGHDK and SYGVNS. This CDR3 is 14 amino acids long. Trimming removed 7 bases at V and 0 bases at J, with 13 bases between. Both 60 Vbeta primers and 13 Jbeta primers went into the PCR. The method was immunoSEQ multiplex PCR; TCRdb's version includes in-frame clones alone and lacks a portion of them. Of 95,000 to 150,000 clones in the sample, 70% to 90% were seen once. Sequencing used PBMCs. The receptor was derived from a man between 40 and 49 years old in good health and CMV-seronegative. This chain uses TRBV25-1 with TRBJ2-7; D possibly corresponds to TRBD2 (5 bases). DNA of the CDR3: TGTGCCAGCATCCAGAGCGGCAGCTCCTACGAGCAGTACTTC. Protein sequence: CASIQSGSSYEQYF.